This T cell receptor beta chain comes out of a study of regulatory T cells in long-lasting Graves disease. Overall study: New Graves' disease cases had less than 3 months of antithyroid drugs.

Time point denoted: newly diagnosed GD, antithyroid drugs for less than 3 months. Generation of the TCR library employed RNA extracted from PBMCs. Ten or more counts support this clonotype. Sequencing libraries for TCR beta were prepared with iRepertoire HTBI primers and Arm-PCR of CDR3 regions. The authors' processing: Looking across samples, the authors found approximately 60 TRBV and some 13 TRBJ segments. One entry per CDR3 protein results from TCRdb running MiXCR on the multiplex PCR reads. These V and J calls originate from TCRdb's pipeline instead of the authors' own analysis. The sample has about 360,000 distinct CDR3 sequences; roughly 15% are singletons. These records were also assigned to another study, of T cells in Graves' hyperthyroidism and ophthalmopathy. That publication notes: Patients were aged 18 to 65, had disease duration under 2 months, and had newly diagnosed hyperthyroidism.

The receptor was derived from a woman between 18 and 30 years old with Graves disease. The material sequenced was peripheral blood mononuclear cells (PBMCs), taken at new diagnosis, from a patient treated with antithyroid drugs.

The CDR3 is CASSLGHNQETQYF. CDR3 DNA: TGTGCCAGCAGTTTGGGGCACAACCAAGAGACCCAGTACTTC. The rearrangement uses TRBV28 and TRBJ2-5; possibly TRBD1 for D (5 bases). This CDR3 has 14 amino acids. Germline CDR1 reads MDHEN; CDR2 reads SYDVKM. The V end lost 3 bases, the J end lost 0 bases, and 8 bases lay between the germline ends.